The T cell receptor beta chain under discussion was sequenced for a study of shared clonotypes between healthy human individuals. The CDR3 extends over 15 amino acids. The V gene lost 3 bases and the J gene lost 10 bases, with 19 bases spanning the gap. Looked up from germline, CDR1 is LNHDA and CDR2 is SQIVND (reference sequence). Study observations and caveats: The sharing of 5% to 6.5% of naive CD4 clonotypes was seen across a handful of donors.

The method was immunoSEQ multiplex PCR; TCRdb's version includes in-frame clones alone and lacks a portion of them. The top ten clones hold roughly 0.36% of a sample with roughly 2,500,000 clones, under 95% of them seen once. As for this clone: What it binds is unknown.

Those who donated, Caucasian adults without exception, all lived in Nashville, Tennessee. Partitioning of CD4+ cells yielded a CD45RA+ naive subset and a CD45RA-negative memory subset. The J gene is TRBJ1-5, the V gene TRBV19; D possibly corresponds to TRBD1 (5 bases). The receptor comes from a man aged 18 to 30 in good health. Some clones in this sample may be carry-over from other donors' samples. The sample comprised naive CD4+ T cells from PBMCs. Stated subset: CD45RA+ positively selected. In DNA form, the CDR3 reads TGTGCCAGTAGTATGTCAGGGCGTGCGTTGAACCCCCAGCATTTT. Translating it yields CASSMSGRALNPQHF.